This TCR beta chain came from a study of control samples from healthy donors and cancer patients. Here immunoSEQ multiplex PCR was the method, and the copy in TCRdb shows in-frame clones only, minus some. The table has approximately 120,000 clones, less than 95% seen once. The source of this sequence is a human donor in good health. The donor label of this sample is uncertain. Source material: blood.

CDR3 nucleotides: TGTGCCACCTCGACAGGGATAAATTCCGGGGAGCTGTTTTTT. Its protein product is CATSTGINSGELFF. This rearrangement joins TRBV6-4 to TRBJ2-2; 7 bases agree with TRBD1. The CDR3 contains 14 residues. Unmatched junction bases numbered 11, after V lost 10 bases and J lost 6 bases. Germline V gene sequence: CDR1 MRHNA, CDR2 SNTAGT.